The 32 T cell receptor beta chains below come from one sample, sequenced in a study of blood T cell repertoires in COVID-19. Generated by immunoSEQ multiplex PCR, the TCRdb table keeps only in-frame clones and is missing some. In the table there are under 350,000 clones, roughly nine tenths of which are singletons. The specimen sequenced was PBMCs or T cells enriched from blood (not recorded which). The receptor set was obtained from a woman in her sixties who had recovered from COVID-19.

This chain connects TRBV28 to TRBJ1-2; TRBD1 agrees at 7 bases. The trim removed 6 bases at V and 2 bases at J, leaving 9 bases unmatched. The CDR3 covers 15 residues. CDR1 is MDHEN and CDR2 is SYDVKM in the germline V gene. CDR3 in DNA: TGTGCCAGCAGGCTAACAGGGGTGCAAAACTATGGCTACACCTTC. Its translation is CASRLTGVQNYGYTF.

In the case of this clone: Distinct nucleotide sequences in the sample also encode this CDR3. V gene TRBV28 combines with J gene TRBJ1-1; no clear D gene. The germline gives CDR1 MDHEN, CDR2 SYDVKM. The CDR3 spans 11 residues. Trimming took off 7 bases at V and 1 base at J, with 4 bases between the two ends. The CDR3 DNA reads TGTGCCAGCACCGGGAACACTGAAGCTTTCTTT. It translates to CASTGNTEAFF.

The chain links TRBV6-5 to TRBJ1-5, with a weak D call TRBD1 (5 bases). The length of the CDR3 is 15 residues. Germline CDR1 MNHEY, CDR2 SVGAGI. V dropped 2 bases and J dropped 0 bases, with 8 bases sitting between them. The CDR3 here is CASSYATGSNQPQHF. The CDR3 DNA is TGTGCCAGCAGTTACGCAACAGGTAGCAATCAGCCCCAGCATTTT.

The chain couples TRBV5-4 to TRBJ2-4; D may be TRBD1 (5 bases). V was trimmed by 0 bases and J by 1 base, leaving 8 bases between them. The length of the CDR3 is 15 residues. CDR1 and CDR2 (germline): SGHNT, YYREEE (reference sequence). CDR3 residues: CASSLAKGAKNIQYF. The CDR3 DNA reads TGTGCCAGCAGCTTGGCCAAGGGGGCCAAAAACATTCAGTACTTC.

The chain couples TRBV7-3 to TRBJ2-1; D unclear. The V gene's germline CDR1 is SGHTA and CDR2 FQGTGA. The CDR3 consists of 15 residues. Trimming stripped 2 bases from V and 1 base from J, with 9 bases between. CDR3 in DNA: TGTGCCAGCAGCTTACGAGGCGTTTCCTACAATGAGCAGTTCTTC. It is translated as CASSLRGVSYNEQFF.

This chain links TRBV28 with TRBJ2-2, with D perhaps matching TRBD2 (6 bases). The ends were cut back, 5 bases at V and 5 bases at J, with 12 bases in the middle. The germline gives CDR1 MDHEN, CDR2 SYDVKM. The CDR3 is made up of 14 amino acids. The CDR3 spells CASSVLTSTGELFF. As DNA, the CDR3 is TGTGCCAGCAGTGTCCTGACTAGTACCGGGGAGCTGTTTTTT.

The CDR3 DNA follows: TGCGCCAGCAGCAGGGGAGGGGTCCTTTACGATGAGCAGTTCTTC. Translating it yields CASSRGGVLYDEQFF. The chain carries TRBV5-1 and TRBJ2-1, with 7 bases lining up with TRBD2. This CDR3 is built from 15 residues. Per the germline V gene, CDR1 is SGHRS and CDR2 is YFSETQ. The J segment lost 8 bases and the V segment lost 4 bases, leaving 12 bases of the junction unmatched.

This chain joins TRBV6-5 and TRBJ1-4; D gene ambiguous. This CDR3 has 15 amino acids. V was shortened by 4 bases and J by 5 bases, with 14 bases between the two germline ends. Germline V gene data show CDR1 as MNHEY and CDR2 as SVGAGI. This chain's CDR3 is CASSFGRGPNEKLFF. For the CDR3, the DNA is TGTGCCAGCAGTTTTGGAAGAGGGCCCAATGAAAAACTGTTTTTT.

The rearrangement joins TRBV5-1 to TRBJ1-1; D gene ambiguous. The V gene's germline CDR1 is SGHRS and CDR2 YFSETQ. The V end lost 4 bases, the J end lost 3 bases, and 10 bases lay between the germline ends. The CDR3 covers 13 residues. The CDR3 DNA sequence: TGCGCCAGCAGCATGCAGGCGTACACTGAAGCTTTCTTT. Translation gives CASSMQAYTEAFF.

This clone is a singleton in its sample. The rearrangement links TRBV6-1 to TRBJ2-2; 8 nucleotides agree with TRBD1. CDR3 length: 16 residues. Germline trimming cut 2 bases from V and 2 bases from J; bases unmatched to any gene: 4. Germline CDR1 and CDR2: MNHNS and SASEGT. Here the CDR3 reads CASSENDRGNTGELFF. In DNA form, the CDR3 reads TGTGCCAGCAGTGAAAATGACAGGGGTAACACCGGGGAGCTGTTTTTT.

This rearrangement joins TRBV5-1 to TRBJ1-4, with 7 bases that match TRBD1. The CDR3 is 15 residues long. V shed 3 bases and J 5 bases; nucleotides not matched to a gene: 7. CDR1 is SGHRS and CDR2 is YFSETQ in the germline V gene. The CDR3: CASSYRQGENEKLFF. CDR3 DNA sequence: TGCGCCAGCAGCTACCGACAGGGAGAGAATGAAAAACTGTTTTTT.

The genes are TRBV13 and TRBJ2-7; the D gene is possibly TRBD1 (6 bases). In germline, CDR1 is PRHDT, CDR2 FYEKMQ (reference sequence). Trimming pared 6 bases from V and 5 bases from J, leaving 11 bases between. The CDR3 has 12 amino acids. CDR3 sequence (DNA): TGTGCCAGCAGAAACAGGGACAACGAGCAGTACTTC. Translation gives CASRNRDNEQYF.

The chain is built from TRBV11-3 and TRBJ1-1, with 7 bases identical to TRBD1. This CDR3 region has 17 residues. J was trimmed by 1 base and V by 0 bases; bases with no gene match: 8. CDR1 is SGHNT and CDR2 is YENEEA in the germline V gene. The CDR3 loop reads CASSLEGTGQPNTEAFF. Here the CDR3 DNA reads TGTGCCAGCAGCTTAGAGGGTACGGGACAGCCGAACACTGAAGCTTTCTTT.

The chain is built from TRBV5-1 and TRBJ2-5; unclear D gene. Germline values: CDR1 SGHRS, CDR2 YFSETQ. CDR3 length: 14 amino acids. V was cut by 5 bases and J by 2 bases, with 13 bases left in between. The CDR3 bases are TGCGCCAGCAGAGAAACAGTGTTACAAGAGACCCAGTACTTC. It codes for CASRETVLQETQYF.

The J gene is TRBJ1-2, the V gene TRBV6-5, with a tentative D call TRBD1 (6 bases). The CDR3 has 12 residues. Trimming left V 5 bases short and J 2 bases short, with 6 bases between. Germline assignment: CDR1 MNHEY and CDR2 SVGAGI. The CDR3 DNA follows: TGTGCCAGCAGTCAGGGGAACTATGGCTACACCTTC. This translates into CASSQGNYGYTF.

The rearrangement joins TRBV9 to TRBJ2-6; D remains unclear. V was trimmed by 4 bases and J by 0 bases, leaving 17 bases between them. CDR3 length: 18 amino acids. Germline V gene data show CDR1 as SGDLS and CDR2 as YYNGEE. The CDR3 reads CASSHGLSALSGANVLTF. As DNA, the CDR3 is TGTGCCAGCAGCCATGGGTTAAGCGCCCTCTCTGGGGCCAACGTCCTGACTTTC.

The J gene is TRBJ1-5, the V gene TRBV30; D remains unclear. V was trimmed by 1 base and J by 3 bases, leaving 10 bases between them. Germline assignment: CDR1 GTSNPN and CDR2 SVGIG (reference sequence). This CDR3 contains 14 residues. DNA of the CDR3: TGTGCCTGGAGTGGGGCCGTCCCCAATCAGCCCCAGCATTTT. Its translation: CAWSGAVPNQPQHF.

The chain recombines TRBV5-4 with TRBJ1-3, with D unresolved. This CDR3 contains 14 residues. Trimming left V 5 bases short and J 0 bases short, with 9 bases between. Per germline, CDR1 SGHNT and CDR2 YYREEE (reference sequence). This CDR3 reads CASSNGVSGNTIYF. CDR3 bases: TGTGCCAGCAGTAACGGAGTCTCTGGAAACACCATATATTTT.

This chain connects TRBV7-9 to TRBJ2-5, with 7 bases lining up with TRBD2. J gave up 2 bases and V 2 bases, and 2 bases lay outside the gene matches. The CDR3 totals 14 residues. The germline gives CDR1 SEHNR, CDR2 FQNEAQ (reference sequence). CDR3 residues: CASSLLAVQETQYF. The CDR3 DNA reads as TGTGCCAGCAGCTTACTAGCGGTACAAGAGACCCAGTACTTC.

The chain links TRBV18 to TRBJ1-5; the D is unclear. CDR3 size: 14 residues. V was pared by 3 bases and J by 7 bases, with 13 bases between. Per the germline V gene, CDR1 is KGHSH and CDR2 is LQKENI. Here the CDR3 DNA reads TGTGCCAGCTCACCGGGTCGAGGGTGGCAGCCCCAGCATTTT. Its protein product is CASSPGRGWQPQHF.

The chain has TRBV29-1 and TRBJ2-5, with 9 nucleotides matching TRBD2. This CDR3 has 17 residues. Germline CDR1 is SQVTM and CDR2 is ANQGSEA. With 7 bases clipped from V and 0 bases from J, the junction kept 15 bases outside the gene matches. CDR3 region: CSGTRPVSGGDQETQYF. The CDR3 DNA reads as TGCAGCGGAACGAGGCCCGTTAGCGGGGGCGACCAAGAGACCCAGTACTTC.

The chain links TRBV24-1 to TRBJ2-1; the D gene is possibly TRBD2 (8 bases). The CDR3 is made up of 15 amino acids. V was pared by 5 bases and J by 10 bases, with 20 bases between. Germline V CDR1 and CDR2: KGHDR, SFDVKD. The CDR3 DNA sequence: TGTGCCACCAGTGTCCGGGGGGGAGGGGGCACCGAGCAGTTCTTC. Residues: CATSVRGGGGTEQFF.

This rearrangement joins TRBV2 to TRBJ2-3, with 7 bases matching TRBD1. V lost 2 bases to trimming and J lost 3 bases; unmatched junction nucleotides: 8. Germline V gene sequence: CDR1 SNHLY, CDR2 FYNNEI. The CDR3 spans 16 residues. This CDR3 is CASSEPEGAFTDTQYF. The CDR3, as DNA: TGTGCCAGCAGTGAACCAGAGGGGGCTTTTACAGATACGCAGTATTTT.

The V gene is TRBV6-5, the J gene TRBJ1-4; D is undetermined. V lost 0 bases, J lost 2 bases, and 7 bases lay in between. From germline, CDR1 is MNHEY and CDR2 SVGAGI. This CDR3 has 15 residues. The CDR3 DNA is TGTGCCAGCAGTTACTCGGAGGGTACTAATGAAAAACTGTTTTTT. Amino acids: CASSYSEGTNEKLFF.

V and J are TRBV30 and TRBJ2-7; 8 bases fit TRBD1. The germline V gene encodes CDR1 GTSNPN and CDR2 SVGIG (reference sequence). After removal of 2 bases from V and 5 bases from J, the junction contained 2 bases not matched to a gene. This CDR3 region has 12 residues. CDR3 in amino acids: CAWSQTGDEQYF. The DNA of the CDR3 is TGTGCCTGGAGTCAGACAGGGGACGAGCAGTACTTC.

This clone was recorded once. The chain carries TRBV2 and TRBJ1-1; TRBD1 agrees at 7 bases. Germline V gene data show CDR1 as SNHLY and CDR2 as FYNNEI. V shed 7 bases, J shed 3 bases, and the junction held 5 bases outside the gene matches. This CDR3 region has 13 residues. As DNA, the CDR3 is TGTGCCAGCATGATGACAGGGTACACTGAAGCTTTCTTT. Translation: CASMMTGYTEAFF.

The gene calls are TRBV6-5 and TRBJ2-3, with 9 bases aligning to TRBD2. Trimming at V came to 5 bases and at J to 2 bases, leaving 5 bases not matched to a gene. Germline lookup yields CDR1 MNHEY and CDR2 SVGAGI. This CDR3 has 15 residues. DNA of the CDR3: TGTGCCAGCAGTAACCTAGCGGGGTACACAGATACGCAGTATTTT. The encoded protein is CASSNLAGYTDTQYF.

The genes are TRBV30 and TRBJ2-3; D is unclear. The CDR3 has 14 residues. From germline, CDR1 is GTSNPN and CDR2 SVGIG (reference sequence). V lost 4 bases and J lost 0, with 11 bases in between. CDR3 nucleotides: TGTGCCTGGACCAAGCCTCTTAGCACAGATACGCAGTATTTT. This encodes CAWTKPLSTDTQYF.

The chain employs TRBV28 and TRBJ2-3; no clear D gene. Per germline, CDR1 MDHEN and CDR2 SYDVKM. The ends were cut back, 6 bases at V and 2 bases at J, with 6 bases in the middle. The length of the CDR3 is 12 residues. CDR3 loop: CASRADTDTQYF. The CDR3, as DNA: TGTGCCAGCAGGGCCGACACAGATACGCAGTATTTT.

The chain employs TRBV9 and TRBJ1-1, with a weak D call TRBD1 (5 bases). The ends were cut back, 2 bases at V and 5 bases at J, with 19 bases in the middle. CDR1 is SGDLS and CDR2 is YYNGEE in the germline V gene. The CDR3 length is 16 residues. In DNA, the CDR3 is TGTGCCAGCAGCGTTATTGATCAGGGTCCCGGGACTGAAGCTTTCTTT. It specifies CASSVIDQGPGTEAFF.

The V and J genes are TRBV7-3 and TRBJ1-5; 7 bases are a match to TRBD1. The germline V gene encodes CDR1 SGHTA and CDR2 FQGTGA. The CDR3 has 13 residues. J gave up 3 bases and V 5 bases, and 1 base lay outside the gene matches. The CDR3 sequence: CASSQGVNQPQHF. DNA of the CDR3: TGTGCCAGCAGCCAGGGGGTCAATCAGCCCCAGCATTTT.

The chain carries TRBV11-2 and TRBJ1-3, with 9 bases aligning to TRBD1. Germline assignment: CDR1 SGHAT and CDR2 FQNNGV. The V segment lost 5 bases and the J segment 0 bases; nucleotides outside the gene matches: 11. The CDR3 is 18 amino acids. The CDR3 DNA reads TGTGCCAGCAGCGCCTCGGGACAGGGCCTACTCTCTGGAAACACCATATATTTT. Protein: CASSASGQGLLSGNTIYF.